This T cell receptor (beta chain) is from a study of beta chain features in type 1 diabetes. About this clone: Its target is not known.

The CDR3 runs to 14 residues. V lost 3 bases to trimming and J lost 7 bases, with 13 bases between them. Per germline, CDR1 MGHDK and CDR2 SYGVNS. Purity exceeded 98% in all sorted populations. Every bit of the isolated RNA underwent reverse transcription, so sequencing read expressed TCRB transcripts. This table comes from immunoSEQ multiplex PCR, and its TCRdb copy is limited to in-frame clones, with some not included. This table has fewer than 500,000 clones, roughly 14% appearing once. Study-level results: Within each of all four CD4+ subsets, Type 1 diabetes patients had TCRB CDR3s that were moderately but significantly shorter. Amplification by PCR could prefer shorter templates, with the same effect in patients and controls. Junctions at VDJ sites from type 1 diabetes patients had fewer insertions and more deletions.

The specimen sequenced was naive CD4+ T cells from blood. This clonotype was obtained from a man aged 25 to 40 in good health. J is TRBJ2-1 and V is TRBV25-1, with unresolved D. CDR3 sequence reads: CASSEKAYGNEQFF. For the CDR3, the DNA is TGTGCCAGCAGTGAGAAAGCCTACGGAAATGAGCAGTTCTTC.